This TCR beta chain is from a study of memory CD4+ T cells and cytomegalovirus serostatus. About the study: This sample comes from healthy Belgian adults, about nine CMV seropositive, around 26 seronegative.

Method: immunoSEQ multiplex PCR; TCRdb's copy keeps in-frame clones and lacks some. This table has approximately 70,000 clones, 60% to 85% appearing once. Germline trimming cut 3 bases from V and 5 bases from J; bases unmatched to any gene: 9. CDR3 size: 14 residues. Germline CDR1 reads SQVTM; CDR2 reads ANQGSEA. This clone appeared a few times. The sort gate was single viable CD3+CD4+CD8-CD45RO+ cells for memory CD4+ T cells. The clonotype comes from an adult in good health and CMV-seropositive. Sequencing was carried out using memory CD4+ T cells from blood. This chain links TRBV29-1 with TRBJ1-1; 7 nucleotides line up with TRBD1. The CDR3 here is CSVDLHPRGTEAFF. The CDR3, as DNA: TGCAGCGTTGACCTTCACCCCAGGGGGACTGAAGCTTTCTTT.